These 3 T cell receptor beta chains originate from one sample sequenced in a study of blood T cell repertoires in COVID-19. The data were produced by immunoSEQ multiplex PCR, yet TCRdb's version contains in-frame clones alone and is incomplete. In the table there are approximately 77,000 clones, 75% to 90% of which are singletons. Sequencing used peripheral blood. The receptors shown here come from a young man with acute or convalescent COVID-19.

The rearrangement joins TRBV7-9 to TRBJ1-2, with TRBD1 matching 8 bases. Looked up from germline, CDR1 is SEHNR and CDR2 is FQNEAQ (reference sequence). V shed 5 bases and J 8 bases; nucleotides not matched to a gene: 10. This CDR3 comprises 14 residues. The CDR3 region has the DNA TGTGCCAGCAGCGGGACAGGCCAATCTTACGGCTACACCTTC. Amino acids: CASSGTGQSYGYTF.

The chain is built from TRBV6-5 and TRBJ1-2, with 7 bases identical to TRBD1. V was clipped by 5 bases and J by 9 bases; unmatched bases: 9. The CDR3 has 13 residues. CDR1 and CDR2 (germline): MNHEY, SVGAGI. CDR3 in DNA: TGTGCCAGCAGTCCCCGGACGACAGGGAGCTACACCTTC. This sequence encodes CASSPRTTGSYTF.

The rearrangement joins TRBV28 to TRBJ1-5; 7 nucleotides match TRBD1. The trim removed 4 bases at V and 4 bases at J, leaving 4 bases unmatched. Germline V gene lookup returns CDR1 MDHEN and CDR2 SYDVKM. The CDR3 totals 14 residues. CDR3 sequence reads: CASSSWDSNQPQHF. The CDR3 nucleotides are TGTGCCAGCAGTTCTTGGGACAGTAATCAGCCCCAGCATTTT.